This T cell receptor (beta chain) was documented in a study of a mutant IDH1 vaccine in newly diagnosed glioma. Study in general: Of the patients given treatment, approximately 62% were male and 37.5% were female, and a mean age of about 40 years was recorded. Earlier therapy was either radiotherapy, temozolomide, or both, and most got both. Notes on the study in general: Among top peripheral T cell clonotypes, changes seemed unrelated to pseudoprogression.

Per the germline V gene, CDR1 is WSHSY and CDR2 is SAAADI. The length of the CDR3 is 14 residues. V shed 10 bases, J shed 3 bases, and the junction held 11 bases outside the gene matches. As concerns this clone: The target antigen is unknown.

Time point indicated: baseline, week 1 (first vaccination visit). Treatment defined: pre-vaccination baseline after standard-of-care therapy. Donors harbored newly found WHO grade 3 or 4 IDH1-mutant, ATRX-lost astrocytomas. The table came from immunoSEQ multiplex PCR; TCRdb's copy has only in-frame clones and leaves some out. The sample has about 88,000 clones; approximately 80% are singletons. This sequence was found in a man in his forties with glioma. Some clones in this sample may be carry-over from other donors' samples. The starting material was PBMCs, obtained from a glioma patient treated with radiotherapy, temozolomide or both. V usage is TRBV10-2 and J usage is TRBJ2-7; TRBD2 agrees at 8 bases. Written as DNA, the CDR3 is TGCGCCACACGCGGGGGGCCGGAGGGCTACGAGCAGTACTTC. Its translation is CATRGGPEGYEQYF.